The following is a TCR beta chain sequence with its context. As yet, its antigen is unknown. These data come from a study of cytomegalovirus exposure and HLA in healthy donors. Across the study: The 100 million to 120 million unique TCR beta sequences, from about 179 million T cells, were found by an earlier analysis.

Study conclusions and caveats: Later analysis associated a missense DCLRE1C variant with TCR beta V- and J-gene trimming. Listed as cytomegalovirus-associated were 150 to 200 TCR beta chains.

Researchers ran the PCR with 60 Vbeta and 13 Jbeta primers. The repertoire was sequenced with immunoSEQ multiplex PCR; TCRdb's copy has only in-frame clones and lacks some. In the table there are around 140,000 clones, over 70% of which are singletons. Looked up from germline, CDR1 is SGHRS and CDR2 is YFSETQ. CDR3 length equals 14 residues. The germline V and J ends were trimmed by 0 bases and 5 bases, with 12 bases remaining between them. The chain has TRBV5-1 and TRBJ2-7, with D possibly being TRBD2 (7 bases). The receptor was derived from a woman between 18 and 30 years old in good health and CMV-seronegative. Sequencing input: PBMCs. In DNA, the CDR3 is TGCGCCAGCAGCTTGGCGGGGGGCGGAAACGAGCAGTACTTC. Its translation is CASSLAGGGNEQYF.